The present entry profiles one TCR beta chain with its context. The antigen remains unidentified. This sample was taken from a study of CD8+ T cells in alopecia areata. Treatment defined: oral pan-JAK inhibitor, 5-10 mg twice daily. Investigators isolated RNA and reverse transcribed it into cDNA to act as the sequencing template. Clones were sequenced by immunoSEQ multiplex PCR, and TCRdb holds only the in-frame ones, with some missing. The data hold roughly 100,000 clones, with more than 55% observed a single time. Study-level findings and limits: Affected lesional scalp, above all in alopecia totalis/universalis, was more clonal than normal scalp. Amid tofacitinib therapy, many expanded lesional clones stayed present in scalp and blood.

The receptor was derived from a human donor with alopecia areata. The starting material was CD8+ T cells sorted from blood, obtained at week 4, from a patient treated with tofacitinib.

This chain's CDR3 is CASSAPETLIEDTEAFF. The CDR3 coding sequence is TGTGCCAGTAGTGCCCCCGAGACCCTCATTGAGGACACTGAAGCTTTCTTT. This chain uses TRBV19 with TRBJ1-1; no reliable D call. The CDR3 has 17 residues. V dropped 5 bases and J dropped 3 bases, with 22 bases sitting between them. Germline-derived CDR1 and CDR2 are LNHDA and SQIVND (reference sequence).